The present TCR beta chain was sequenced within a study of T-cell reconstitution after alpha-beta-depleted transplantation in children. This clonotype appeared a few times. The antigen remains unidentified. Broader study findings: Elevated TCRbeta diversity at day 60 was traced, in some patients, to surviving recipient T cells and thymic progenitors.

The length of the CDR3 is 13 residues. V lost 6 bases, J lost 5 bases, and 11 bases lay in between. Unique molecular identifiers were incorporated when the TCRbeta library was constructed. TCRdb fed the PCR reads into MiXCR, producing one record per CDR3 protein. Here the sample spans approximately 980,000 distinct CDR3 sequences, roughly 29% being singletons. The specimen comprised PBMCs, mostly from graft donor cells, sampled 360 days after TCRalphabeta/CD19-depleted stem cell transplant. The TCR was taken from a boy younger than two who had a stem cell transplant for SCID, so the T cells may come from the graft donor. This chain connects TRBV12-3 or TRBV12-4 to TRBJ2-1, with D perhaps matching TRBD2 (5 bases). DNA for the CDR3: TGTGCCAGCAGCTCCCTAGCCAACAATGAGCAGTTCTTC. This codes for CASSSLANNEQFF.